This section outlines one TCR beta chain sequence together with its context. What it binds is unknown. The data were produced by immunoSEQ multiplex PCR, yet TCRdb's version contains in-frame clones alone and is incomplete. The table records about 25,000 clones, under 90% of them present only once. This entry comes from a study of PD-1 blockade in classical Hodgkin lymphoma. Study-wide context: Each patient was given nivolumab 3 mg/kg through a vein every 2 weeks. Points from the study as a whole: A significant rise in TCR diversity was seen by C4D1 for CD4+ cells but not for CD8+ cells.

Following autologous stem cell transplantation, relapse occurred in every patient, and exposure to brentuximab vedotin varied. CDR3 length: 15 amino acids. Germline values: CDR1 KGHSH, CDR2 LQKENI. Trimming took off 3 bases at V and 3 bases at J, with 12 bases between the two ends. This chain joins TRBV18 and TRBJ2-1; the D gene is possibly TRBD2 (5 bases). The specimen comprised peripheral blood mononuclear cells (PBMCs), sampled at baseline. This sequence was found in a human donor with classical Hodgkin lymphoma. DNA for the CDR3: TGTGCCAGCTCACCTGCGGGTCTCTTCTACAATGAGCAGTTCTTC. Its protein is CASSPAGLFYNEQFF.